This entry is about one T cell receptor (beta chain). This entry belongs to a study of cytomegalovirus exposure and HLA in healthy donors. CDR1 is LGHNT, CDR2 FRNRAP, per germline. The CDR3 consists of 16 residues. V was pared by 2 bases and J by 3 bases, with 7 bases of the junction left unmatched. It was with 60 Vbeta and 13 Jbeta primers that the PCR ran. The table came from immunoSEQ multiplex PCR; TCRdb's copy has only in-frame clones and leaves some out. The sample shows 110,000 to 150,000 clones, 65% to 80% of them seen only once. This clonotype was sampled from a young man in good health and CMV-seronegative. The sequencing input was PBMCs. V and J are TRBV12-5 and TRBJ2-7, with 10 bases aligning to TRBD2. The CDR3, as DNA: TGTGCTAGTGGTTTGAGCACCGGGACTAGCGACTACGAGCAGTACTTC. The encoded protein is CASGLSTGTSDYEQYF.